This T cell receptor beta chain appears in the sequencing data of a study of technical replicates of blood from a handful of donors. V shed 4 bases and J 4 bases; nucleotides not matched to a gene: 6. CDR1 and CDR2 from the germline V gene are SQVTM and ANQGSEA. The CDR3 length is 13 residues. The protocol was immunoSEQ multiplex PCR, while the TCRdb copy is restricted to in-frame clones and leaves out a portion. The repertoire holds about 81,000 clones, with approximately 96% as singletons. The rearrangement uses TRBV29-1 and TRBJ2-7, with 8 bases fitting TRBD1. Input material: T cells isolated from PBMCs. This clonotype was obtained from a human donor in good health. This CDR3 reads CSVAAGGSYEQYF. The CDR3 nucleotides are TGCAGCGTTGCCGCAGGGGGCTCGTACGAGCAGTACTTC.